The rows below give T cell receptor beta chains drawn from one sample of a study of cytomegalovirus exposure and HLA in healthy donors. The table came from immunoSEQ multiplex PCR; TCRdb's copy has only in-frame clones and leaves some out. The repertoire holds roughly 130,000 clones, with roughly 78% as singletons. The sequenced material came from PBMCs. Every receptor here comes from a man aged 25 to 45 in good health and CMV-seronegative. The CDR3 runs from the conserved cysteine through the conserved F or W. Fields, in order: J gene, clone size, V gene, D gene, CDR3 DNA, CDR3 protein. The D gene is left open where the match is weak. Where a row states a size, it is once, few, many or the class of an expanded clone; other rows omit it.

>TRBJ2-5|once|TRBV5-4|-
TGTGCCAGCAGCTTGTATGGCACAGAGACCCAGTACTTC
CASSLYGTETQYF
>TRBJ2-5|-|TRBV27|-
TGTGCCAGCAGTTCCGCGGAGACCCAGTACTTC
CASSSAETQYF
>TRBJ2-1|-|TRBV15|TRBD2
TGTGCCACCAGCAGAGATGTGGGACTAGCTCCTGTCTCGGGCTACAATGAGCAGTTCTTC
CATSRDVGLAPVSGYNEQFF
>TRBJ2-7|-|TRBV25-1|TRBD2
TGTGCCAGCAGTGAGAGCGGGAAGGACGACGAGCAGTACTTC
CASSESGKDDEQYF
>TRBJ1-5|-|TRBV7-2|TRBD1
TGTGCCAGCAGCGCGAACAGGGGATCTGGGAGAAGCAATCAGCCCCAGCATTTT
CASSANRGSGRSNQPQHF
>TRBJ2-7|-|TRBV18|-
TGTGCCAGCTCCCCAGGGGGGGCTCGTTCCTACGAGCAGTACTTC
CASSPGGARSYEQYF
>TRBJ2-7|-|TRBV6-4|TRBD2
TGTGCCAGCAGGGACCGGGACAGTTTGCTACGACTCTCTAGCGGGAGGGCCCCCGAGCAGTACTTC
CASRDRDSLLRLSSGRAPEQYF
>TRBJ2-7|-|TRBV10-3|-
TGTGCCATCAGGAGGAATGACGAGCAGTACTTC
CAIRRNDEQYF
>TRBJ1-5|-|TRBV19|-
TGTGCCAGTAAATCCCAGGGGTACCAGCCCCAGCATTTT
CASKSQGYQPQHF
>TRBJ2-1|-|TRBV6-1|TRBD2
TGTGCCAGCAGTGATTGGGGGGGACCGTCTAGCAATGAGCAGTTCTTC
CASSDWGGPSSNEQFF
>TRBJ2-3|few|TRBV15|-
TGTGCCACCAGAGACTACACCCTCACAGATACGCAGTATTTT
CATRDYTLTDTQYF
>TRBJ2-1|-|TRBV2|TRBD2
TGTGCCAGCAGTGGCCTTACTAGCGGGAGCGGTAATGAGCAGTTCTTC
CASSGLTSGSGNEQFF
>TRBJ2-7|-|TRBV21-1|-
TGTGCCAGCAACTCAATGTTTAACGCGGGAGAGTACGAGCAGTACTTC
CASNSMFNAGEYEQYF
>TRBJ1-2|-|TRBV29-1|-
TGCAGCGTTGAAGAGGTTGTTGGACAGCCGATCTATGGCTACCCCTTC
CSVEEVVGQPIYGYPF
>TRBJ2-7|once|TRBV2|-
TGTGCCAGCAGTGACACTGCCTACGAGCAGTACTTC
CASSDTAYEQYF
>TRBJ1-3|-|TRBV6-5|TRBD1
TGTGCCAGCAGCGACAGGGTCCCCGGAAACACCATATATTTT
CASSDRVPGNTIYF
>TRBJ1-5|-|TRBV19|TRBD1
TGTGCCAGTACCACAGGGGAGTGGCAGCCCCAGCATTTT
CASTTGEWQPQHF
>TRBJ2-2|-|TRBV19|TRBD1
TGTGCCAGTAGTAGCCGGGACAGGGGGGACACCGGGGAGCTGTTTTTT
CASSSRDRGDTGELFF
>TRBJ1-2|-|TRBV30|TRBD1
TGTGCCTGGAGTGCCCCCAAAAGGGGACAGGGGATTGCTAACTATGGCTACACCTTC
CAWSAPKRGQGIANYGYTF
>TRBJ1-1|-|TRBV19|-
TGTGCCAGTAGTATATTTGGGGCCACTGAAGCTTTCTTT
CASSIFGATEAFF
>TRBJ1-1|-|TRBV9|-
TGTGCCAGCAGCGTAGCTGTAGCGGCATACACTGAAGCTTTCTTT
CASSVAVAAYTEAFF
>TRBJ2-1|-|TRBV6-5|TRBD2
TGTGCCAGCAGTTACACTAGCGGGGGCATCTACAATGAGCAGTTCTTC
CASSYTSGGIYNEQFF
>TRBJ2-3|-|TRBV9|-
TGTGCCAGCAGCTCAGCCGGGAGCACAGATACGCAGTATTTT
CASSSAGSTDTQYF
>TRBJ2-5|once|TRBV9|TRBD1
TGTGCCAGCAGCGTAGGTGTACAGGGGGCTCAGACCCAGTACTTC
CASSVGVQGAQTQYF
>TRBJ1-5|-|TRBV2|-
TGTGCCAGCAGTGAAGCAGCATTGGGACTTAGTCAGCCCCAGCATTTT
CASSEAALGLSQPQHF
>TRBJ1-5|-|TRBV27|TRBD1
TGTGCCAGCAGTGCGACAGGGGGCCTGGGTCAGCCCCAGCATTTT
CASSATGGLGQPQHF
>TRBJ2-6|-|TRBV5-6|-
TGCGCCAGCAGCTTGGGGATTTTACGGGGGACTGCTGGGGCCAACGTCCTGACTTTC
CASSLGILRGTAGANVLTF
>TRBJ2-2|-|TRBV28|TRBD1
TGTGCCAGCAGACAGAGGATAGGGACAGTGAACACCGGGGAGCTGTTTTTT
CASRQRIGTVNTGELFF
>TRBJ1-2|-|TRBV2|-
TGTGCCAGCAGTGCAAATGGCTACACCTTC
CASSANGYTF
>TRBJ1-2|once|TRBV5-1|TRBD1
TGCGCCAGCAGCTTGGAAGGCGGCCGAAACCCAACAGGGGGGACATATGGCTACACCTTC
CASSLEGGRNPTGGTYGYTF
>TRBJ1-2|-|TRBV5-8|-
TGTGCCAGCGCACCCGACCCGAAGACAGGTTTAACCTTC
CASAPDPKTGLTF
>TRBJ2-7|-|TRBV21-1|-
TGTGCCAGCAGCAAACATTCCCCGGGACAGGGCTACTACTACGAGCAGTACTTC
CASSKHSPGQGYYYEQYF
>TRBJ2-2|few|TRBV13|-
TGTGCCAGCAGCCGGGGTCGGGGGGCTTTAAGCACCGGGGAGCTGTTTTTT
CASSRGRGALSTGELFF
>TRBJ2-3|-|TRBV7-2|TRBD2
TGTGCCAGCAGCTTAAGTAGCGGGCCAGATACGCAGTATTTT
CASSLSSGPDTQYF
>TRBJ2-4|-|TRBV28|TRBD1
TGTGCCAGCAGACCATGGACAGGCAAAGCCAAAAACATTCAGTACTTC
CASRPWTGKAKNIQYF
>TRBJ2-7|-|TRBV4-3|-
TGCGCCAGCAGCCACCGGAGGGCGACTGGGCGGACAAGCTCCTACGAGCAGTACTTC
CASSHRRATGRTSSYEQYF
>TRBJ2-7|few|TRBV5-4|-
TGTGCCAGCAGCCAAATGCAGGGCCACGAGCAGTACTTC
CASSQMQGHEQYF
>TRBJ1-1|once|TRBV19|-
TGTGCCAGTAGCAAGATTACAGGGTTCCCTGAAGCTTTCTTT
CASSKITGFPEAFF
>TRBJ2-3|-|TRBV5-1|TRBD2
TGCGCCAGCAGCTTGGCGGGAGGTTCAGATACGCAGTATTTT
CASSLAGGSDTQYF
>TRBJ2-3|-|TRBV7-9|-
TGTGCCAGCAGCTTCGCCCAGGGTAGCACAGATACGCAGTATTTT
CASSFAQGSTDTQYF
>TRBJ2-5|-|TRBV27|TRBD1
TGTGCCAGCAGTATGACAGGGGGTGAGACCCAGTACTTC
CASSMTGGETQYF